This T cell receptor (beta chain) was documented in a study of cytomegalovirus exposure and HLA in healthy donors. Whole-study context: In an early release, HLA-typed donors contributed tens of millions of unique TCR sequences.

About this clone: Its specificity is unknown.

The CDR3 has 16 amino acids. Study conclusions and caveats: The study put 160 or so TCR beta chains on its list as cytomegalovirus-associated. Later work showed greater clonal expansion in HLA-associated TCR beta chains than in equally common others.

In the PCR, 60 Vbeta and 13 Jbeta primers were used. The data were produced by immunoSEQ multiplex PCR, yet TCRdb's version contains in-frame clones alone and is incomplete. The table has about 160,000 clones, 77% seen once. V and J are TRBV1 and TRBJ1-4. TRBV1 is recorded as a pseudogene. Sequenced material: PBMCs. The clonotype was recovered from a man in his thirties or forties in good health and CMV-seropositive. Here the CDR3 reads CTSSQVLGGSGLKLFF. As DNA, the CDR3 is TGCACCAGCAGCCAAGTCCTGGGTGGGAGCGGTTTAAAACTGTTTTTT.